The text below deals with one TCR beta chain. The antigen remains unidentified. TCRdb reworked the 5' RACE reads into one entry per CDR3 protein, no DNA. The listing records about 390,000 distinct CDR3 sequences. This entry comes from a study of T cells expressing NK-cell markers. Study-wide background: Repertoires of TCR beta were obtained from T cells sorted as CD3+CD56+NKG2C+, CD3+CD56+NKG2C- and CD3+CD56-NKG2C+. Seropositivity for HCMV was found in seven of the eight sequenced donors, with one seronegative. Notes on the study in general: These clonotypes, the leaders elsewhere, also led the CD3+CD56-NKG2C+ fraction in four donors.

The CDR3 loop spans 15 amino acids. Germline V gives CDR1 LNHDA, CDR2 SQIVND (reference sequence). The V gene is TRBV19, the J gene TRBJ2-2; checking the TCRdb D call of TRBD1 is not possible without DNA. The sequenced material came from blood T cells: a sorted CD56 or NKG2C T cell subset, CD4+ or CD8+ T cells, or bulk PBMC T cells (not recorded which). The receptor was derived from a woman in her fifties or sixties in good health. The CDR3 spells CATPQGALNTGELFF.